This TCR beta chain was observed in a study of shared T cell receptors in the human thymus (dated by TCRdb to the early 2020s). With respect to the entire study: The study examined how self-reactive, shared T-cell receptor alpha chains are generated in the human thymus.

As encoded in the germline V gene, CDR1 is SQVTM while CDR2 is ANQGSEA. The trim is 2 bases for V and 3 bases for J, with a gap of 13 bases between the germline ends. The CDR3 runs 14 residues from the cysteine to the phenylalanine. CDR3 DNA only is kept here, 42 bases in frame from base 1. A word on this clone: Its antigen is currently not known. The sample holds no much larger clone one base away, and base qualities are not on file.

Library method: the immunoSEQ multiplex PCR assay. TCRdb re-hosts the immuneACCESS table, in-frame sequences only. Its copies lack some clones; in the studies checked, an unresolved V gene accounts for under half of them, and the cause for the rest is not known. The sample yields about 610,000 clones; over 75% were counted once. Roughly 0.0097% of the sample comes from the top ten. These data also featured in a second study, about human thymus T cells. The second investigation adds: In Finland, the donors were immunologically healthy infants who were having open corrective cardiac surgery for congenital heart defects. Thymus tissue was collected as surgical resects that were removed during corrective cardiac surgery. Biased V and J gene segment usage appeared to be present in both thymic and peripheral blood repertoires. The related research reported highly overlapping thymic TCR repertoires among unrelated individuals. The study characterized TCR alpha and beta repertoires from seven to nine infant thymus samples and a few related peripheral blood samples. Donor ages ranged from roughly 7 to 244 days, and the cohort comprised over five male and a couple of female infants. Thymocytes were freed from the tissue by mechanical means and kept at -70 degrees C as pellets of roughly 9-30 million cells. Genomic DNA was extracted from frozen cell pellets with a QIAsymphony instrument. TCRB and TCRAD loci were amplified from a standardized quantity of quality-controlled genomic DNA using the immunoSEQ multiplex PCR assay. The amplicons spanned the V(D)J region and were long enough to cover the CDR3 and allow V and J genes to be identified. Amplicon sequencing was performed on an Illumina platform through the commercial immunoSEQ service. Primer bias and sequencing errors were corrected as previously described, and TCRAD and TCRB definitions were based on the IMGT database. The repertoires were analysed using immunoSEQ Analyzer 3.0 and VDJTools for basic statistics, V/J segment usage, diversity estimates, rarefaction and pairwise overlap. Chao1, ChaoE, Efron-Thisted, Shannon and inverse Simpson indices were used to estimate diversity, which was also estimated on datasets down-sampled to the smallest sample. Repertoire overlap was determined by strict matching of CDR3 nucleotide sequence, V gene and J gene, and Jaccard-based multidimensional scaling clustering was applied. On average, thymus samples gave 650,000 to 850,000 unique TCRB clonotypes, whereas blood samples gave about 84,000.

The TCR was taken from a boy younger than two with a congenital heart defect. Donor details come from another sample of the same person, matched by shared clones. This chain joins TRBV29-1 to TRBJ1-1; the D gene assignment is ambiguous. Sequences were obtained from thymocytes. The encoded CDR3 is CSVERSQSYTEAFF. The nucleotide sequence is given as TGCAGCGTTGAAAGAAGCCAATCCTACACTGAAGCTTTCTTT.